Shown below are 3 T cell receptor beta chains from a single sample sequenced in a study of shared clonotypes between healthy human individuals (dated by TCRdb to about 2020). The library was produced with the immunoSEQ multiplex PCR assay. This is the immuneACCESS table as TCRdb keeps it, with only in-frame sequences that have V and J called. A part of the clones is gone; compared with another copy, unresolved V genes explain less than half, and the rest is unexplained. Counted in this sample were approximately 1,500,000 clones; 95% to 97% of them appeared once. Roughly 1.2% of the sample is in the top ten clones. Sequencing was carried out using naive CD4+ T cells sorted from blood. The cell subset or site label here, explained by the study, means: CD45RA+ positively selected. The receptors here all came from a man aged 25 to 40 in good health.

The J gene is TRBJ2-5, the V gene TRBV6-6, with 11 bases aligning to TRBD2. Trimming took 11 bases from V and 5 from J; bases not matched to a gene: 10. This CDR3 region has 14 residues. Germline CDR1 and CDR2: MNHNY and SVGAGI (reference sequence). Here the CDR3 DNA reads TGTGCCGGATATAGCGGGAGGGCCGGGGAGACCCAGTACTTC. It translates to CAGYSGRAGETQYF.

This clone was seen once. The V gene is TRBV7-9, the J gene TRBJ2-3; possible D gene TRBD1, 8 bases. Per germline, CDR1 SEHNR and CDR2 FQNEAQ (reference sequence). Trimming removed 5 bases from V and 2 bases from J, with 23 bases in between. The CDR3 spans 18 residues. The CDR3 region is CASSLGPDREGSTDTQYF. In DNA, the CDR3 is TGTGCCAGCAGCCTCGGCCCGGACAGGGAGGGATCCACAGATACGCAGTATTTT. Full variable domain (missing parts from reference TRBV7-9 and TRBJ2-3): DTGVSQNPRHKITKRGQNVTFRCDPISEHNRLYWYRQTLGQGPEFLTYFQNEAQLEKSRLLSDRFSAERPKGSFSTLEIQRTEQGDSAMYLCASSLGPDREGSTDTQYFGPGTRLTVL.

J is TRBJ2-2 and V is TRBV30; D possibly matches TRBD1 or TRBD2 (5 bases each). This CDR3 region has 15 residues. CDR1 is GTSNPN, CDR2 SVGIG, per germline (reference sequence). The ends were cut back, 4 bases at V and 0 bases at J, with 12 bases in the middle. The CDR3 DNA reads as TGTGCCTGGACGTGGGGACCCTCGAACACCGGGGAGCTGTTTTTT. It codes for CAWTWGPSNTGELFF. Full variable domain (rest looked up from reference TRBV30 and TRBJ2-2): SQTIHQWPATLVQPVGSPLSLECTVEGTSNPNLYWYRQAAGRGLQLLFYSVGIGQISSEVPQNLSASRPQDRQFILSSKKLLLSDSGFYLCAWTWGPSNTGELFFGEGSRLTVL.